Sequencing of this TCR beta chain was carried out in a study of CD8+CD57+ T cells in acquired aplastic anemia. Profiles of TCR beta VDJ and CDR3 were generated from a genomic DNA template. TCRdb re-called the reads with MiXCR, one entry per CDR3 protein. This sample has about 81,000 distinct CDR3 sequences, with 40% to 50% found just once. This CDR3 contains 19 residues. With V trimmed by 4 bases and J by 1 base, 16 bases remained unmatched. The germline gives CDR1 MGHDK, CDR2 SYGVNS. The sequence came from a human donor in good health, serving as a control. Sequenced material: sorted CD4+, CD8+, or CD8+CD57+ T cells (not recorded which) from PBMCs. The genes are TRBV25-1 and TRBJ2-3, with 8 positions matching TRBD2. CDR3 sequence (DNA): TGTGCCAGCAGTGCCATCGCCTGGGAGCGGGAGACTGGCACAGATACGCAGTATTTT. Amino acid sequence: CASSAIAWERETGTDTQYF.